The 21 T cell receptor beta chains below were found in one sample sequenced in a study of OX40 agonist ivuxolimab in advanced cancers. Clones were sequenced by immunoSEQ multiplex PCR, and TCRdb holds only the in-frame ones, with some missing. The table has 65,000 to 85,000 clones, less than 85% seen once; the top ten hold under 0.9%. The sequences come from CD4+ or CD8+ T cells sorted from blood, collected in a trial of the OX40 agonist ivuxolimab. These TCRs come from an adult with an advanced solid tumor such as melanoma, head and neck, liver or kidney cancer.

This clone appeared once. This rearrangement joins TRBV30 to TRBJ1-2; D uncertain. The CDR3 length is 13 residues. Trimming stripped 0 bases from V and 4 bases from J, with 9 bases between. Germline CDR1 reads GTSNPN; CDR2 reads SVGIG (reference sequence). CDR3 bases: TGTGCCTGGAGTGTAGTCGGGCCCTATGGCTACACCTTC. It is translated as CAWSVVGPYGYTF.

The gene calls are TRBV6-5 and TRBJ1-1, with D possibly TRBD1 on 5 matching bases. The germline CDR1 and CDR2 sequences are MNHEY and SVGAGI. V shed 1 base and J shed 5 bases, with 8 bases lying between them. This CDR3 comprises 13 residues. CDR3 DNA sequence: TGTGCCAGCAGTTACTGGGGGGAGACTGAAGCTTTCTTT. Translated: CASSYWGETEAFF.

CDR3: CAWSRSGRINEQFF. DNA for the CDR3: TGTGCCTGGAGTCGTAGCGGGAGGATCAATGAGCAGTTCTTC. The rearrangement joins TRBV30 to TRBJ2-1; 10 bases fit TRBD2. The CDR3 is 14 amino acids. With 2 bases clipped from V and 6 bases from J, the junction kept 4 bases outside the gene matches. Germline CDR1 GTSNPN, CDR2 SVGIG (reference sequence).

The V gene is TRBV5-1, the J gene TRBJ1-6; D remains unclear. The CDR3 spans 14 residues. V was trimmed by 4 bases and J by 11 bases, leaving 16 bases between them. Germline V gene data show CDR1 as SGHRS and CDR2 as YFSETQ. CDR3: CASSPDPPRTPLHF. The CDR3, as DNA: TGCGCCAGCAGCCCGGACCCCCCAAGGACACCCCTCCACTTT. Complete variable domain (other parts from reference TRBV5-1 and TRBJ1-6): KAGVTQTPRYLIKTRGQQVTLSCSPISGHRSVSWYQQTPGQGLQFLFEYFSETQRNKGNFPGRFSGRQFSNSRSEMNVSTLELGDSALYLCASSPDPPRTPLHFGNGTRLTVT.

In DNA form, the CDR3 reads TGTGCCAGCAGCTTGGCTCAGGGGGCAGGGGATACTGAAGCTTTCTTT. This translates into CASSLAQGAGDTEAFF. This chain links TRBV4-2 with TRBJ1-1, with TRBD1 identical over 8 bases. CDR1 is LGHNA and CDR2 is YNFKEQ in the germline V gene. V dropped 5 bases and J dropped 5; count of bases not matched to a gene: 13. This CDR3 has 16 residues.

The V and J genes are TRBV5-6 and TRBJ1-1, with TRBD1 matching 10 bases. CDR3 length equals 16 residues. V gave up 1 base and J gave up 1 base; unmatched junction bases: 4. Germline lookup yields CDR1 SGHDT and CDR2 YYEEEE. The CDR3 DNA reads TGTGCCAGCAGCTTGAGACAGGGGGCCGGGAACACTGAAGCTTTCTTT. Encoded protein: CASSLRQGAGNTEAFF. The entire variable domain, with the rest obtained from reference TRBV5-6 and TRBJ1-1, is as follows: DAGVTQSPTHLIKTRGQQVTLRCSPKSGHDTVSWYQQALGQGPQFIFQYYEEEERQRGNFPDRFSGHQFPNYSSELNVNALLLGDSALYLCASSLRQGAGNTEAFFGQGTRLTVV.

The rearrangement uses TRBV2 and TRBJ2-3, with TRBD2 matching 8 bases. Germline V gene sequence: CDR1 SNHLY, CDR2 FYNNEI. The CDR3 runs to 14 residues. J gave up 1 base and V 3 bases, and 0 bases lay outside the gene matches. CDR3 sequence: CASSEREGTDTQYF. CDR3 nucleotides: TGTGCCAGCAGTGAGCGGGAGGGCACAGATACGCAGTATTTT.

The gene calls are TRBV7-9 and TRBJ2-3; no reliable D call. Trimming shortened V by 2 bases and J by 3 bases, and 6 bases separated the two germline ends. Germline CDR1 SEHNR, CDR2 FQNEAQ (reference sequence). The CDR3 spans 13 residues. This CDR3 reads CASSLRETDTQYF. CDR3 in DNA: TGTGCCAGCAGCTTAAGGGAAACAGATACGCAGTATTTT.

CDR3 sequence: CASSVDTYSYEQYF. For the CDR3, the DNA is TGTGCCAGCAGTGTGGACACCTACTCCTACGAGCAGTACTTC. The chain combines TRBV2 with TRBJ2-7; weak D call: TRBD1 (5 bases). Germline lookup yields CDR1 SNHLY and CDR2 FYNNEI. V lost 4 bases, J lost 0 bases, and 10 bases lay in between. This CDR3 has 14 amino acids.

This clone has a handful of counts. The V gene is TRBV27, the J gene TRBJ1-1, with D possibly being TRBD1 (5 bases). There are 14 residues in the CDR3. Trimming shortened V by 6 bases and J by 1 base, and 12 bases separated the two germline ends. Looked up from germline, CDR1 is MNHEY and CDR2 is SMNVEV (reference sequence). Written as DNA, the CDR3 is TGTGCCAGCAGAACGACAGTTCGGAACACTGAAGCTTTCTTT. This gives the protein CASRTTVRNTEAFF.

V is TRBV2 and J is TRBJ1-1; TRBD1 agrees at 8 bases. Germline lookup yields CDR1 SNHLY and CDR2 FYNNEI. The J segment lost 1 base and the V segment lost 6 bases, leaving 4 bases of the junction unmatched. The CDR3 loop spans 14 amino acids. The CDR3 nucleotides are TGTGCCAGCAGACCCGACAGGGGGAACACTGAAGCTTTCTTT. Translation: CASRPDRGNTEAFF.

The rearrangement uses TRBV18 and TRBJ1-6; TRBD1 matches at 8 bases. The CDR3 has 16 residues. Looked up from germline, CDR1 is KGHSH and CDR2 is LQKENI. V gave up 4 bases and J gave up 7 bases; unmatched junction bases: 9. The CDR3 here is CASSLGQGGGNSPLHF. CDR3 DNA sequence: TGTGCCAGCTCACTCGGACAGGGTGGAGGGAATTCACCCCTCCACTTT.

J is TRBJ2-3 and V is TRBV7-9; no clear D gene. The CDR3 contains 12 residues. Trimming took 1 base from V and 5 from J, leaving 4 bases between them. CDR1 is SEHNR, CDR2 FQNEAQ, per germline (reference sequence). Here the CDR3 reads CASSLVGDTQYF. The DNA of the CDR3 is TGTGCCAGCAGCTTAGTAGGAGATACGCAGTATTTT.

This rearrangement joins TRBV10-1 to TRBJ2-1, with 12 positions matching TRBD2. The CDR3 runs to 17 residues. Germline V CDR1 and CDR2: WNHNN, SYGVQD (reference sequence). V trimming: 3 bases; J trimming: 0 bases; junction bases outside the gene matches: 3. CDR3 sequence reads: CASSDPTSGSSYNEQFF. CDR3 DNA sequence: TGCGCCAGCAGTGACCCGACTAGCGGGAGCTCCTACAATGAGCAGTTCTTC.

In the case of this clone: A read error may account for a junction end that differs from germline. Here the CDR3 DNA reads TGTGCCAGCAGTCCCGGGACTGCTAATGAAAAACTGCTTTTT. As protein: CASSPGTANEKLLF. V usage is TRBV6-1 and J usage is TRBJ1-4; D is possibly TRBD1 (5 bases). The CDR3 contains 14 residues. Germline assignment: CDR1 MNHNS and CDR2 SASEGT.

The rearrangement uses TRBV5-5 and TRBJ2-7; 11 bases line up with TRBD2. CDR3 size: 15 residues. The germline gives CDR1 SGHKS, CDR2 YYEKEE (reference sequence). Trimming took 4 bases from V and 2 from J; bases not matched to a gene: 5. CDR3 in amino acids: CASSLTSGKPYEQYF. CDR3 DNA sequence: TGTGCCAGCAGCCTGACTAGCGGGAAACCCTACGAGCAGTACTTC. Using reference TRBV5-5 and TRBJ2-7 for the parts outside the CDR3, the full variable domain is DAGVTQSPTHLIKTRGQQVTLRCSPISGHKSVSWYQQVLGQGPQFIFQYYEKEERGRGNFPDRFSARQFPNYSSELNVNALLLGDSALYLCASSLTSGKPYEQYFGPGTRLTVT.

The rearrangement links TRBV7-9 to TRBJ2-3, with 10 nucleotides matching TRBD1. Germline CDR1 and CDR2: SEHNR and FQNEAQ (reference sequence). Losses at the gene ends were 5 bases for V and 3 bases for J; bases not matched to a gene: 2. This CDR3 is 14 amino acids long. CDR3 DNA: TGTGCCAGCAGCCTGGGACAGGGGACAGATACGCAGTATTTT. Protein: CASSLGQGTDTQYF.

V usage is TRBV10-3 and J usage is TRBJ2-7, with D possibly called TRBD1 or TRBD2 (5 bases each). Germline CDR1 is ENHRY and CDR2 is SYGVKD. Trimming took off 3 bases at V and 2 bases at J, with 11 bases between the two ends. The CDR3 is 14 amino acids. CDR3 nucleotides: TGTGCCATCAGTGACTCCGGGACCCCCTACGAGCAGTACTTC. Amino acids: CAISDSGTPYEQYF.

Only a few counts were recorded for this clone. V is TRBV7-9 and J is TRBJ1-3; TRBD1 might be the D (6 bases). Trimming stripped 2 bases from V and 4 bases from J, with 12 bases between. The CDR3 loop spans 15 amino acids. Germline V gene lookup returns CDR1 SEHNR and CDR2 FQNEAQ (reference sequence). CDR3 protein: CASSLQGMEGNTIYF. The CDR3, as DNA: TGTGCCAGCAGCTTACAGGGGATGGAAGGAAACACCATATATTTT.

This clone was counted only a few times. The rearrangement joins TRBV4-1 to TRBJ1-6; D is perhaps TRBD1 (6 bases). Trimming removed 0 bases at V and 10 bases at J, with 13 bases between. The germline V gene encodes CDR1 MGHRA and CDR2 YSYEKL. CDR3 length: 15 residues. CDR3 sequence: CASSQDGQSHSPLHF. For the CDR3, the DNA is TGCGCCAGCAGCCAAGATGGACAGTCCCACTCACCCCTCCACTTT.

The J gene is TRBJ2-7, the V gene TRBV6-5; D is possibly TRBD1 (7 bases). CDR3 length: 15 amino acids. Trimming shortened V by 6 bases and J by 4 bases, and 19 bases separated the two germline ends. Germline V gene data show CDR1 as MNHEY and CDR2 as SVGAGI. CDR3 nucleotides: TGTGCCAGCAGGGGAACAGGGGCGGGATCGTACGAGCAGTACTTC. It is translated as CASRGTGAGSYEQYF.